The clone carrying this T cell receptor (beta chain) was seen only once. This CDR3 region has 14 residues. Germline CDR1 is SNHLY and CDR2 is FYNNEI. The V and J ends lost 6 bases and 5 bases, in that order; junction bases with no gene match: 7. The data are from a study of blood T cell repertoires in COVID-19. Assay: immunoSEQ multiplex PCR; the TCRdb copy retains only in-frame clones and omits some. The sample holds 110,000 or so clones, 70% to 90% seen once. This sequence originates from a man aged 35 to 55 with acute or convalescent COVID-19. The chain couples TRBV2 to TRBJ2-7; 10 bases fit TRBD1. Sequencing used peripheral blood. DNA for the CDR3: TGTGCCAGCAGGGGGACAGGGGCTTTGCACGAGCAGTACTTC. Translating gives CASRGTGALHEQYF.